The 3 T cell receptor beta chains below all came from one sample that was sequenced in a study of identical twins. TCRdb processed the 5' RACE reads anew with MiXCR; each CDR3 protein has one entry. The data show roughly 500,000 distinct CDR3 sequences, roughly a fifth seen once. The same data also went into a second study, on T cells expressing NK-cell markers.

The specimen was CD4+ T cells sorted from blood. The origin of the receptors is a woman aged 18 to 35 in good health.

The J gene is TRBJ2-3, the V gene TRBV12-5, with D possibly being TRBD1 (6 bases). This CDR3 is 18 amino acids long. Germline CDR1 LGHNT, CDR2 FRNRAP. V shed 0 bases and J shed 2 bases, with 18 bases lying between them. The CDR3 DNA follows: TGTGCTAGTGGTTTGGTAAGGGATGGACAGCCTCACACAGATACGCAGTATTTT. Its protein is CASGLVRDGQPHTDTQYF. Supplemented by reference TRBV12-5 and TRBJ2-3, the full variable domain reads DARVTQTPRHKVTEMGQEVTMRCQPILGHNTVFWYRQTMMQGLELLAYFRNRAPLDDSGMPKDRFSAEMPDATLATLKIQPSEPRDSAVYFCASGLVRDGQPHTDTQYFGPGTRLTVL.

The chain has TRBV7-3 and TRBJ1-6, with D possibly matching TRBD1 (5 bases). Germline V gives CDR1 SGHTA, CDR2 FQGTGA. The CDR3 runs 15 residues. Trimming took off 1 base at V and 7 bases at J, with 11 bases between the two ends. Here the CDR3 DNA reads TGTGCCAGCAGCTTAAGGGGGACGGTGAATTCACCCCTCCACTTT. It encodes CASSLRGTVNSPLHF.

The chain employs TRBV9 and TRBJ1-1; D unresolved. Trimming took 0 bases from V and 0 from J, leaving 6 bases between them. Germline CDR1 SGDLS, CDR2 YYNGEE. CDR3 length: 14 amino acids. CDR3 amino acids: CASSVEVVNTEAFF. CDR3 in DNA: TGTGCCAGCAGCGTAGAGGTCGTGAACACTGAAGCTTTCTTT.